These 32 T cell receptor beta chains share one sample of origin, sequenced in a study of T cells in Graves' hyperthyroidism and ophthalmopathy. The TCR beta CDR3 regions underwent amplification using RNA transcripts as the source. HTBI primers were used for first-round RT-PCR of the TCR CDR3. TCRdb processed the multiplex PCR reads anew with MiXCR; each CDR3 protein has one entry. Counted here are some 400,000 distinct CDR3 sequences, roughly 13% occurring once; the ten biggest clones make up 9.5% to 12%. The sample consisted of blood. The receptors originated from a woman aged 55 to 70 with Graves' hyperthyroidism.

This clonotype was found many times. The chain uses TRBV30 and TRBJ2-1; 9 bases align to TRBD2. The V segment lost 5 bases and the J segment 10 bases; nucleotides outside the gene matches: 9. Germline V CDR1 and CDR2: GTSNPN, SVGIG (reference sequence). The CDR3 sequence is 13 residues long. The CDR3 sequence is CAWASGTSGEQFF. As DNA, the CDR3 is TGTGCCTGGGCTAGCGGGACAAGTGGCGAGCAGTTCTTC.

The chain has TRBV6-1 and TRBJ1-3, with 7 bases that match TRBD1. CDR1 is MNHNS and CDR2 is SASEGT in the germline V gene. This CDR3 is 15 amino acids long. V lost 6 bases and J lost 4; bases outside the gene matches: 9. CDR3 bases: TGTGCCAGCAGCTATGACAGGGAGCACGGAAACACCATATATTTT. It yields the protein CASSYDREHGNTIYF.

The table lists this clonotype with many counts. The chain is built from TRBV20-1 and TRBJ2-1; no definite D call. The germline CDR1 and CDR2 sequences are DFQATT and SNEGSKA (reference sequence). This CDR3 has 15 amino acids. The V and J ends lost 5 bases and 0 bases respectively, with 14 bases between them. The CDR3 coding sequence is TGCAGTGCTGGATGGGCCGGCAGCTCCTACAATGAGCAGTTCTTC. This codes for CSAGWAGSSYNEQFF.

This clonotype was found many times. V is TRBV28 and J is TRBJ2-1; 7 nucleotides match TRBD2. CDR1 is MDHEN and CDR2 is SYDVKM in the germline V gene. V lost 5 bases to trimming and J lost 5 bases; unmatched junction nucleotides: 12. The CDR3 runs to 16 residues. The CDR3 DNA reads TGTGCCAGCAGTCCCCTGGGAGCGGGACTTCACAATGAGCAGTTCTTC. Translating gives CASSPLGAGLHNEQFF.

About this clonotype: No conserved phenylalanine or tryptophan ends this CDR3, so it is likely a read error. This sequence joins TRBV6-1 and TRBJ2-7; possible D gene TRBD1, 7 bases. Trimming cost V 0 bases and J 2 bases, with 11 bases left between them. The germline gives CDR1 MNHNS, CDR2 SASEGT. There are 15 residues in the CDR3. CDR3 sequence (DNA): TGTGCCAGCAGTGAAGCCCCAGGGGGGACCTACGAGCAGTACCTC. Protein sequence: CASSEAPGGTYEQYL.

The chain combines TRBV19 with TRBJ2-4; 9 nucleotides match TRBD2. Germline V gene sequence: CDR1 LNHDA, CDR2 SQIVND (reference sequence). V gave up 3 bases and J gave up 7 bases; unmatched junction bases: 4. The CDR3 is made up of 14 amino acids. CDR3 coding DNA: TGTGCCAGTAGTATTGGGCGGGAGGGGAACATTCAGTACTTC. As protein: CASSIGREGNIQYF.

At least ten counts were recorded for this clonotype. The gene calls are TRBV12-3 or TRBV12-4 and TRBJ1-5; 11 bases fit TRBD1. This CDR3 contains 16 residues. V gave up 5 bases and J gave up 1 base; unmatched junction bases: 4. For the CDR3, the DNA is TGTGCCAGCAGTGGGGGGACAGGGGGAAGCAATCAGCCCCAGCATTTT. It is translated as CASSGGTGGSNQPQHF.

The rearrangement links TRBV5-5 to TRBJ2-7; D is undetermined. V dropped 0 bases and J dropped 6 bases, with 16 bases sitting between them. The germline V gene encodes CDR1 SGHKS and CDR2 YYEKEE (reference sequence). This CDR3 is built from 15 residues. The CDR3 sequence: CASSLDGRKSLEQYF. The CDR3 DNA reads TGTGCCAGCAGCTTGGATGGTAGGAAGTCCCTCGAGCAGTACTTC.

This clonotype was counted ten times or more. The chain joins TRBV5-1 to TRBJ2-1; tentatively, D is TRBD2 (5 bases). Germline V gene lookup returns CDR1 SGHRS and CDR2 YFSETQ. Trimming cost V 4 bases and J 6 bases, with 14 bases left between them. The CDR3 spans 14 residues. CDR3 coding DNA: TGCGCCAGCAGCACCATGTCTAGCCCCAATGAGCAGTTCTTC. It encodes CASSTMSSPNEQFF.

CDR3 DNA sequence: TGTGCCAGCAGCTTAAGGGAACGGGGACAGGGGCATAATGAGCAGTTCTTC. This sequence encodes CASSLRERGQGHNEQFF. V usage is TRBV11-2 and J usage is TRBJ2-1; 10 bases fit TRBD1. This CDR3 spans 17 amino acids. Germline V CDR1 and CDR2: SGHAT, FQNNGV. V shed 2 bases, J shed 7 bases, and the junction held 11 bases outside the gene matches.

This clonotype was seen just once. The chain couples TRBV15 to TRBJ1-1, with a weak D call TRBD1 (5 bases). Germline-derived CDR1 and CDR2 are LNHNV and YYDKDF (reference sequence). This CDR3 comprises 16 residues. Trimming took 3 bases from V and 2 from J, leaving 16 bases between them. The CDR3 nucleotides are TGTGCCACCAGCAGGGCCGGACACAGCTTAAACACTGAAGCTTTCTTT. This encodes CATSRAGHSLNTEAFF. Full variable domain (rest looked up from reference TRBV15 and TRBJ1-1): DAMVIQNPRYQVTQFGKPVTLSCSQTLNHNVMYWYQQKSSQAPKLLFHYYDKDFNNEADTPDNFQSRRPNTSFCFLDIRSPGLGDTAMYLCATSRAGHSLNTEAFFGQGTRLTVV.

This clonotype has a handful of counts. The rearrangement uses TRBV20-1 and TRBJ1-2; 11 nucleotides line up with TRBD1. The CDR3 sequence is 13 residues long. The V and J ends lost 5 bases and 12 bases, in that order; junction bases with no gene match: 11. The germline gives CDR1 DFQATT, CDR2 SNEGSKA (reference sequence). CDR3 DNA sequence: TGCAGTGCTCGTAGGACAGGGGGCTCCCAGCACACCTTC. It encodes CSARRTGGSQHTF.

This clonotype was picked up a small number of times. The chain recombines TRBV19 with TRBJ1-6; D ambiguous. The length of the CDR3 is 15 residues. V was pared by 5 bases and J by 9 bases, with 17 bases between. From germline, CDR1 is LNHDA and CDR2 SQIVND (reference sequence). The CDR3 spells CASSSPGSGFSPLHF. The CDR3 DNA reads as TGTGCCAGTAGTTCCCCGGGATCCGGGTTTTCACCCCTCCACTTT. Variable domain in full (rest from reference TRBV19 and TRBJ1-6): DGGITQSPKYLFRKEGQNVTLSCEQNLNHDAMYWYRQDPGQGLRLIYYSQIVNDFQKGDIAEGYSVSREKKESFPLTVTSAQKNPTAFYLCASSSPGSGFSPLHFGNGTRLTVT.

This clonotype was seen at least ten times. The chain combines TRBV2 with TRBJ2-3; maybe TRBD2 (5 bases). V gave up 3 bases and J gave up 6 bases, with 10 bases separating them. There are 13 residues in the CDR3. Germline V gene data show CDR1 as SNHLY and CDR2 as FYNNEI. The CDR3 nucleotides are TGTGCCAGCAGTGATAGCGCCTCGGATACGCAGTATTTT. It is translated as CASSDSASDTQYF.

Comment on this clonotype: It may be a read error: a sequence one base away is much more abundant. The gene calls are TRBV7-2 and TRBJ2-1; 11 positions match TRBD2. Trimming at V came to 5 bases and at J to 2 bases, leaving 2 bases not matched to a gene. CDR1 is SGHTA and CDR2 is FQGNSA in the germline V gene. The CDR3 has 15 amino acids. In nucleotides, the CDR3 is TGTGCCAGCAGCCGGGGACTAGCGGCCTACAATGAGCAGTTCTTC. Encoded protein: CASSRGLAAYNEQFF.

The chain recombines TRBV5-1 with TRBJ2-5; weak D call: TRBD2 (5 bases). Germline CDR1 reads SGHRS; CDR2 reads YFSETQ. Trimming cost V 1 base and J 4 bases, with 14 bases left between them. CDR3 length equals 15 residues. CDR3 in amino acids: CASSLSPRVGETQYF. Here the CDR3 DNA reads TGCGCCAGCAGCTTGTCTCCGCGGGTGGGAGAGACCCAGTACTTC. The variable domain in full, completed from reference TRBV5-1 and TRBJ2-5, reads KAGVTQTPRYLIKTRGQQVTLSCSPISGHRSVSWYQQTPGQGLQFLFEYFSETQRNKGNFPGRFSGRQFSNSRSEMNVSTLELGDSALYLCASSLSPRVGETQYFGPGTRLLVL.

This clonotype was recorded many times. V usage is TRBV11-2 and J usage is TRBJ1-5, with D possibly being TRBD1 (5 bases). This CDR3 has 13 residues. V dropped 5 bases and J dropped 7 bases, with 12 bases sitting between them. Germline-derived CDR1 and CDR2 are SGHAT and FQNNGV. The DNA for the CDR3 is TGTGCCAGCAGCCCGGGACCGTCGCAGCCCCAGCATTTT. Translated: CASSPGPSQPQHF. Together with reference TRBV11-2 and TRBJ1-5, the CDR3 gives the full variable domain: EAGVAQSPRYKIIEKRQSVAFWCNPISGHATLYWYQQILGQGPKLLIQFQNNGVVDDSQLPKDRFSAERLKGVDSTLKIQPAKLEDSAVYLCASSPGPSQPQHFGDGTRLSIL.

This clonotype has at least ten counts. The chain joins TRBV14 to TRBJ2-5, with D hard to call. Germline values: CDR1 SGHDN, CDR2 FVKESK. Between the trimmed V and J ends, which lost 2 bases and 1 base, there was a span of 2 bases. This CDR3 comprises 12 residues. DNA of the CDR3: TGTGCCAGCAGCCAAAGCCAAGAGACCCAGTACTTC. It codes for CASSQSQETQYF.

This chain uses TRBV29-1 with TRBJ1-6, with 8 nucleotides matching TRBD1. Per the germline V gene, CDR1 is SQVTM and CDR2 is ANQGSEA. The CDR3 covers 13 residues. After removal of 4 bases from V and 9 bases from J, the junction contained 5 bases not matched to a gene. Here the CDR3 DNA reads TGCAGCGTTGGGGACAGGTTACGTTCACCCCTCCACTTT. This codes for CSVGDRLRSPLHF.

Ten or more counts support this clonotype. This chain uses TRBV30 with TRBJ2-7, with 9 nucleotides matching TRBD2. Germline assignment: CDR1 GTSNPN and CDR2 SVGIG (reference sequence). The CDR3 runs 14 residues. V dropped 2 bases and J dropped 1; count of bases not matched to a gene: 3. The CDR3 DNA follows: TGTGCCTGGAGTCCCAGCGGGAGGTCCTACGAGCAGTACTTC. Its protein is CAWSPSGRSYEQYF.

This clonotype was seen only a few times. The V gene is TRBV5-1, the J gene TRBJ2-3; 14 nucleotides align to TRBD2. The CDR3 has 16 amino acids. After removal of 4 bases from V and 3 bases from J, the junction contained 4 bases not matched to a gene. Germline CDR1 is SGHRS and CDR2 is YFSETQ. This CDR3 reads CASSAGLAGVTDTQYF. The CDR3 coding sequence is TGCGCCAGCAGCGCGGGACTAGCGGGGGTGACAGATACGCAGTATTTT. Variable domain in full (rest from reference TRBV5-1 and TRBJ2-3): KAGVTQTPRYLIKTRGQQVTLSCSPISGHRSVSWYQQTPGQGLQFLFEYFSETQRNKGNFPGRFSGRQFSNSRSEMNVSTLELGDSALYLCASSAGLAGVTDTQYFGPGTRLTVL.

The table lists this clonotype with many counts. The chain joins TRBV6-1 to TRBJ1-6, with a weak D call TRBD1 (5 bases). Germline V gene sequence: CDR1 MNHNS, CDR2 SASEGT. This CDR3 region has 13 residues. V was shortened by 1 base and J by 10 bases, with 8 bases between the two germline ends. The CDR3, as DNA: TGTGCCAGCAGTGAAGGCCGGGGCTCACCCCTCCACTTT. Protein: CASSEGRGSPLHF.

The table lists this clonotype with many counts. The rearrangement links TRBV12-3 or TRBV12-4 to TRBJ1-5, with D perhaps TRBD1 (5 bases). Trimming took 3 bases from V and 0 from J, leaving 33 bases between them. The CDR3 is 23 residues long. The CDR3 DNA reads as TGTGCCAGCAGTTTGTCTCTTTTGTTTCGGACACGGGAGGATCGGGATAGCAATCAGCCCCAGCATTTT. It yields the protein CASSLSLLFRTREDRDSNQPQHF.

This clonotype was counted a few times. Here the CDR3 reads CASRALAGGEQYF. DNA for the CDR3: TGTGCCAGCAGAGCACTAGCGGGAGGGGAGCAGTACTTC. The V gene is TRBV28, the J gene TRBJ2-7, with 13 positions matching TRBD2. Looked up from germline, CDR1 is MDHEN and CDR2 is SYDVKM. J was trimmed by 7 bases and V by 6 bases; bases with no gene match: 3. The CDR3 contains 13 residues.

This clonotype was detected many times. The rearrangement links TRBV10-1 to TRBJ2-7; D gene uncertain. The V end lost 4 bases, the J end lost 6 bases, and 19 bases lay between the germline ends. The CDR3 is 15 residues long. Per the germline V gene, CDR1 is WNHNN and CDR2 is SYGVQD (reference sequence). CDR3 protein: CASSGSPAGYSEQYF. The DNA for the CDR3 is TGCGCCAGCAGTGGGTCTCCAGCCGGGTACTCCGAGCAGTACTTC.

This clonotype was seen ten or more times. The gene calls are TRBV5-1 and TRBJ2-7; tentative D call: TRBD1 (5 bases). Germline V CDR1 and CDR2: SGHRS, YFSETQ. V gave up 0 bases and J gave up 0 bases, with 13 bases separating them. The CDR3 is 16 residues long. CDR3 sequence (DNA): TGCGCCAGCAGCTTGGCCTGGGGCAGGTTCTCCTACGAGCAGTACTTC. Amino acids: CASSLAWGRFSYEQYF. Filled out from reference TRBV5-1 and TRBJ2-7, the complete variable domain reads KAGVTQTPRYLIKTRGQQVTLSCSPISGHRSVSWYQQTPGQGLQFLFEYFSETQRNKGNFPGRFSGRQFSNSRSEMNVSTLELGDSALYLCASSLAWGRFSYEQYFGPGTRLTVT.

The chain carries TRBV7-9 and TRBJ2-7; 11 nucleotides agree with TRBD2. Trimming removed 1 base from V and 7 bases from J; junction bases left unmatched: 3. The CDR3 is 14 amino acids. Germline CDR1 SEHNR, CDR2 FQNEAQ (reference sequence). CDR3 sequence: CASSLGGTSGEQYF. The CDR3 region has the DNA TGTGCCAGCAGCTTAGGAGGGACTAGCGGAGAGCAGTACTTC.

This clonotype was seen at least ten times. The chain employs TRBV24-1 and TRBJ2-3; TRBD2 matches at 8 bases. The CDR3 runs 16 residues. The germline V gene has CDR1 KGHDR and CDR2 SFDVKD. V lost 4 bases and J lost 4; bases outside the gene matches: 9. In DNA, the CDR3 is TGTGCCACCAGTGACCCGACCGGGAGGGGCCCAGATACGCAGTATTTT. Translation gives CATSDPTGRGPDTQYF.

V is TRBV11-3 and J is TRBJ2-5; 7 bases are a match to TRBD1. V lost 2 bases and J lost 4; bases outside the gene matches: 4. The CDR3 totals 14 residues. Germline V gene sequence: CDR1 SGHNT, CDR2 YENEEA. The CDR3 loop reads CASSLRQGAETQYF. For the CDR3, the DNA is TGTGCCAGCAGCTTAAGACAGGGAGCAGAGACCCAGTACTTC. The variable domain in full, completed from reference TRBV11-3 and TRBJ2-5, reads EAGVVQSPRYKIIEKKQPVAFWCNPISGHNTLYWYLQNLGQGPELLIRYENEEAVDDSQLPKDRFSAERLKGVDSTLKIQPAELGDSAVYLCASSLRQGAETQYFGPGTRLLVL.

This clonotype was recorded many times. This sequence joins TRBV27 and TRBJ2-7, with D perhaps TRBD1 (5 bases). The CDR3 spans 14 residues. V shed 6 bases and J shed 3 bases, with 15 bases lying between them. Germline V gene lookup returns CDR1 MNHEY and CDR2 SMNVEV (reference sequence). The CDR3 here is CASSQGLLGYEQYF. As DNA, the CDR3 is TGTGCCAGCAGCCAGGGCCTATTGGGCTACGAGCAGTACTTC.

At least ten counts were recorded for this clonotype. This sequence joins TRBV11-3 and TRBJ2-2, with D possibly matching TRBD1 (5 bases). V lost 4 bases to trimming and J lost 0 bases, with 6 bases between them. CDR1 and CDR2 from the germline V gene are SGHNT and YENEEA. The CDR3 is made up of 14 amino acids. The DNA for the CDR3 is TGTGCCAGCAGCTCAGGGACGAACACCGGGGAGCTGTTTTTT. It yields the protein CASSSGTNTGELFF.

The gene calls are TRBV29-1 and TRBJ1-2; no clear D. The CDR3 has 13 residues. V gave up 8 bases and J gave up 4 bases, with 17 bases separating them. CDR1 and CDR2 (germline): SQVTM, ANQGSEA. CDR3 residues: CSSRGQSGYGYTF. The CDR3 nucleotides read TGCAGCTCCCGGGGTCAGTCGGGCTATGGCTACACCTTC.